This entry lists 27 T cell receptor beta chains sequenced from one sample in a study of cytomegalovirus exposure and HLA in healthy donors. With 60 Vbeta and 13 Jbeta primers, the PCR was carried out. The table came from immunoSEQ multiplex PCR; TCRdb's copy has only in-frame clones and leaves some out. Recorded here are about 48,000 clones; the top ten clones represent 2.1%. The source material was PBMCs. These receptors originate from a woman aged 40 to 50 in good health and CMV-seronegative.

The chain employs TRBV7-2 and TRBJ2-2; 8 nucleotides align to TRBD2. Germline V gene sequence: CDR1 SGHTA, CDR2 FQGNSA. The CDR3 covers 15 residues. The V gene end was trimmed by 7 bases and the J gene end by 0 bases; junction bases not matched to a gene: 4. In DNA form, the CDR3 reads TGTGCCAGCACCATGACTAGCGCGAACACCGGGGAGCTGTTTTTT. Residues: CASTMTSANTGELFF.

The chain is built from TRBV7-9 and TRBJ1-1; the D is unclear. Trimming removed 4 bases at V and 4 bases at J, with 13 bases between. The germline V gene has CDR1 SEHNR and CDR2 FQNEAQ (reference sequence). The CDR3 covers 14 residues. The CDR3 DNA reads TGTGCCAGCAGCTCCCAGGTATTTGGCACTGAAGCTTTCTTT. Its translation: CASSSQVFGTEAFF.

Here the CDR3 reads CASSPKGQRHYGYTF. The CDR3 bases are TGTGCCAGCAGCCCGAAGGGACAGCGACACTATGGCTACACCTTC. The chain joins TRBV13 to TRBJ1-2; 7 bases map to TRBD1. After removal of 5 bases from V and 3 bases from J, the junction contained 9 bases not matched to a gene. In germline, CDR1 is PRHDT, CDR2 FYEKMQ (reference sequence). This CDR3 spans 15 amino acids.

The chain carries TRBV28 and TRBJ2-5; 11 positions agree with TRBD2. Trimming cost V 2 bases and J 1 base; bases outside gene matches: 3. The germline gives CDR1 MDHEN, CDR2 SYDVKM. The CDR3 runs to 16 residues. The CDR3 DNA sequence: TGTGCCAGCAGTTTAAAACTAGCGGGGGCCCAAGAGACCCAGTACTTC. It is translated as CASSLKLAGAQETQYF.

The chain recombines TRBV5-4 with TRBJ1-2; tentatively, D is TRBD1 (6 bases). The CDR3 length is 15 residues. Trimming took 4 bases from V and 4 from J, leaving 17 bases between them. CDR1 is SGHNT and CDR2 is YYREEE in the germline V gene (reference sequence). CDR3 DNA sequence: TGTGCCAGCAGCAGACGGGACACTCCCTCCTATGGCTACACCTTC. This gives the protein CASSRRDTPSYGYTF.

The chain's CDR3 is CASSLLGHNTEAFF. CDR3 nucleotide sequence: TGTGCCAGCAGCTTATTGGGACATAACACTGAAGCTTTCTTT. This chain uses TRBV7-2 with TRBJ1-1, with D possibly TRBD1 on 6 matching bases. The CDR3 contains 14 residues. Between the trimmed V and J ends, which lost 2 bases and 2 bases, there was a span of 9 bases. CDR1 and CDR2 (germline): SGHTA, FQGNSA. The complete variable domain, with remaining parts taken from reference TRBV7-2 and TRBJ1-1, reads GAGVSQSPSNKVTEKGKDVELRCDPISGHTALYWYRQSLGQGLEFLIYFQGNSAPDKSGLPSDRFSAERTGGSVSTLTIQRTQQEDSAVYLCASSLLGHNTEAFFGQGTRLTVV.

The CDR3: CASRWQGNEKLFF. CDR3 sequence (DNA): TGTGCCAGCAGGTGGCAGGGGAATGAAAAACTGTTTTTT. This chain joins TRBV6-5 and TRBJ1-4, with D perhaps matching TRBD1 (6 bases). CDR3 size: 13 residues. The V and J ends lost 6 bases and 5 bases respectively, with 10 bases between them. CDR1 is MNHEY and CDR2 is SVGAGI in the germline V gene.

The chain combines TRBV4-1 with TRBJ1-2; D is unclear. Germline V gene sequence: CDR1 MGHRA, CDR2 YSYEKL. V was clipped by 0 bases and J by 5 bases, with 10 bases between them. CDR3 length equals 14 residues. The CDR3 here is CASSQDADGYGYTF. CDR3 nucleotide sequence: TGCGCCAGCAGCCAAGATGCGGATGGATATGGCTACACCTTC.

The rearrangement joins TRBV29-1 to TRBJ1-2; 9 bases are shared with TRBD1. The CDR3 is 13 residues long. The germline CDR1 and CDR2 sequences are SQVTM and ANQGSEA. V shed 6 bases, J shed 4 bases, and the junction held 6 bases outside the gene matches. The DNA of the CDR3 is TGCAGCGTGCCACAGGGGGCCGGCTATGGCTACACCTTC. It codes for CSVPQGAGYGYTF.

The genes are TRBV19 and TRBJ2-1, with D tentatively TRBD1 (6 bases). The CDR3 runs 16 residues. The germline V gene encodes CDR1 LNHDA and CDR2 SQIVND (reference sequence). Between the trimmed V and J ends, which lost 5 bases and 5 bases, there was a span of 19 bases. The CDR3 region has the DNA TGTGCCAGTAGTCCCATCGCCACAGGGTCCGACAATGAGCAGTTCTTC. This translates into CASSPIATGSDNEQFF.

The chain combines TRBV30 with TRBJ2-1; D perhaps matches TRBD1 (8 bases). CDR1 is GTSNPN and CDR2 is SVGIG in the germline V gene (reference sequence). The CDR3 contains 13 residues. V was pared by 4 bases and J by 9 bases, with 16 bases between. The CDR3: CAWNVQGEGEQFF. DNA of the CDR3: TGTGCCTGGAATGTACAGGGGGAGGGTGAGCAGTTCTTC.

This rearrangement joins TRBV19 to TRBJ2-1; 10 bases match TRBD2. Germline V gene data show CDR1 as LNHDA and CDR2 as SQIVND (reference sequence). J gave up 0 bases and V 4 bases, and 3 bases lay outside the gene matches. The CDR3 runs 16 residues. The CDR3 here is CASSTIAGGSYNEQFF. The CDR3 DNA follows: TGTGCCAGTAGTACGATAGCGGGGGGCTCCTACAATGAGCAGTTCTTC.

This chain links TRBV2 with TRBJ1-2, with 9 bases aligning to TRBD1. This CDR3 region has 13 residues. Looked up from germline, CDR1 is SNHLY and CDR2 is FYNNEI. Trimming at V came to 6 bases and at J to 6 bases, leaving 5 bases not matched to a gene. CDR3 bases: TGTGCCAGCAGGAATGACAGGGGGAATGGCTACACCTTC. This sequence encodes CASRNDRGNGYTF.

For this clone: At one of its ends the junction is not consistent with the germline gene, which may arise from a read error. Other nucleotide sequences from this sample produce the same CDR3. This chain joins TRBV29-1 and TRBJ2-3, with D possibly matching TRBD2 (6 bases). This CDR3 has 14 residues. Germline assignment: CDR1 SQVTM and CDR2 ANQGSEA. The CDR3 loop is CSAREASDPDTQYF. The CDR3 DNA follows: TGTAGCGCCCGAGAGGCTAGCGACCCAGATACGCAGTATTTT.

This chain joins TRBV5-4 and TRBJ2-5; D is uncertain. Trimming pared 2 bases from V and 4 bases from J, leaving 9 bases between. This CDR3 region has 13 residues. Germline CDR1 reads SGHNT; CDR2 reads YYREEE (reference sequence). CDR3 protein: CASSLGVGETQYF. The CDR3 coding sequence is TGTGCCAGCAGCTTAGGAGTTGGAGAGACCCAGTACTTC.

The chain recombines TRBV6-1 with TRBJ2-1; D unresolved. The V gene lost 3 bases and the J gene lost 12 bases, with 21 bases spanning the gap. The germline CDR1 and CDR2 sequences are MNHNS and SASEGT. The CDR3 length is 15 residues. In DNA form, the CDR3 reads TGTGCCAGCAGTGATGATTTCTCCCTAGGCCAAGGGCAGTTCTTC. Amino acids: CASSDDFSLGQGQFF.

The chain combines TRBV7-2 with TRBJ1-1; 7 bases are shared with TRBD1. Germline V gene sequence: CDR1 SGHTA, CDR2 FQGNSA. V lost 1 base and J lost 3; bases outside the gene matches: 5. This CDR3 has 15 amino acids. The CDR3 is CASSLGAGGHTEAFF. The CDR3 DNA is TGTGCCAGCAGCTTAGGGGCAGGGGGGCACACTGAAGCTTTCTTT.

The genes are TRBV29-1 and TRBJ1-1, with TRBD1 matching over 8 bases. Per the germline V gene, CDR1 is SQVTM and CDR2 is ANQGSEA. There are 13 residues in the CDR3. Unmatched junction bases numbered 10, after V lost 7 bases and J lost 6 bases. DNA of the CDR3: TGCAGCGCCTCGGACAGGGTTTATCCTGAAGCTTTCTTT. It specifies CSASDRVYPEAFF.

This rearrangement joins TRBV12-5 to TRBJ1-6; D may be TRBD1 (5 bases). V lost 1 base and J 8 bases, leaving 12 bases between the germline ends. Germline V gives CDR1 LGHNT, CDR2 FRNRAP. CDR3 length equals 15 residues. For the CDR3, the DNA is TGTGCTAGTGGTTTGGCATCAGGGTATGATTCACCCCTCCACTTT. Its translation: CASGLASGYDSPLHF.

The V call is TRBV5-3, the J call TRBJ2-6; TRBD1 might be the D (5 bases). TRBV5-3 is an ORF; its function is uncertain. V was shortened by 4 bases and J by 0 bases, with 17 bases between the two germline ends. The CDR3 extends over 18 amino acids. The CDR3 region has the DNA TGTGCCAGAAGCCCAAGACAGTTCTTGAGCTCTGGGGCCAACGTCCTGACTTTC. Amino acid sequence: CARSPRQFLSSGANVLTF.

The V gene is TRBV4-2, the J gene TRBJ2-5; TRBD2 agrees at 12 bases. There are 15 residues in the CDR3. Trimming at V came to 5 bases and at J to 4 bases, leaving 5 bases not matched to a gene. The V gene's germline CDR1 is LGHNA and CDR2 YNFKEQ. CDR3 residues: CASSTRLAGAETQYF. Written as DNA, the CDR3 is TGTGCCAGCAGCACCCGACTAGCGGGAGCAGAGACCCAGTACTTC.

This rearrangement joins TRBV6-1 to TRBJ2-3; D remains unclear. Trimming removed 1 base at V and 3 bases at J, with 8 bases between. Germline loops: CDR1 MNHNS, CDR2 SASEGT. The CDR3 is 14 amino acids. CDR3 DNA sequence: TGTGCCAGCAGTGAAGGAGGCTCGACAGATACGCAGTATTTT. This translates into CASSEGGSTDTQYF.

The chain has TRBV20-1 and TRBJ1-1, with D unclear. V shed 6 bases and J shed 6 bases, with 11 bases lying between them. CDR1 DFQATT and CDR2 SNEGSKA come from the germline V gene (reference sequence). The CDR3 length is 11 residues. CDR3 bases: TGCAGTGCCTCGCGCGCCGCTGAAGCTTTCTTT. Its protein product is CSASRAAEAFF.

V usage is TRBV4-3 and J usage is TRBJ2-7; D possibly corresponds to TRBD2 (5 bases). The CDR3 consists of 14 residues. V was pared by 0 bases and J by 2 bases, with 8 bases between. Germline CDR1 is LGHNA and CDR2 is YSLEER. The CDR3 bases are TGCGCCAGCAGCCAAGATGGGGAGACCTACGAGCAGTACTTC. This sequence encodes CASSQDGETYEQYF.

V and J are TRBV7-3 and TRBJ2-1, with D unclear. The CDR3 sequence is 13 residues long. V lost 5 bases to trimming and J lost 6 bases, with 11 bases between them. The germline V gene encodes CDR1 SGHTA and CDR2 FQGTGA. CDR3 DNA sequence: TGTGCCAGCAGCGCTGGGCCAACCAATGAGCAGTTCTTC. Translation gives CASSAGPTNEQFF.

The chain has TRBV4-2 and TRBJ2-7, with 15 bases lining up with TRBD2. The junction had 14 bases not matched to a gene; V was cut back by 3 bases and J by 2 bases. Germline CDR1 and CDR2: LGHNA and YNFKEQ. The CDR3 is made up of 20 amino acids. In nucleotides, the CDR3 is TGTGCCAGCAGCCACCCCAAACCGGGACTAGCGGGAGGACTTACCTACGAGCAGTACTTC. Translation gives CASSHPKPGLAGGLTYEQYF.

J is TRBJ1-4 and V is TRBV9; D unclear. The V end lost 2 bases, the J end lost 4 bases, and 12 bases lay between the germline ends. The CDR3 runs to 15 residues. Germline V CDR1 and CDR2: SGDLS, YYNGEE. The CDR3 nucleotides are TGTGCCAGCAGCGTTCAGGAAAGCCTTAATGAAAAACTGTTTTTT. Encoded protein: CASSVQESLNEKLFF.